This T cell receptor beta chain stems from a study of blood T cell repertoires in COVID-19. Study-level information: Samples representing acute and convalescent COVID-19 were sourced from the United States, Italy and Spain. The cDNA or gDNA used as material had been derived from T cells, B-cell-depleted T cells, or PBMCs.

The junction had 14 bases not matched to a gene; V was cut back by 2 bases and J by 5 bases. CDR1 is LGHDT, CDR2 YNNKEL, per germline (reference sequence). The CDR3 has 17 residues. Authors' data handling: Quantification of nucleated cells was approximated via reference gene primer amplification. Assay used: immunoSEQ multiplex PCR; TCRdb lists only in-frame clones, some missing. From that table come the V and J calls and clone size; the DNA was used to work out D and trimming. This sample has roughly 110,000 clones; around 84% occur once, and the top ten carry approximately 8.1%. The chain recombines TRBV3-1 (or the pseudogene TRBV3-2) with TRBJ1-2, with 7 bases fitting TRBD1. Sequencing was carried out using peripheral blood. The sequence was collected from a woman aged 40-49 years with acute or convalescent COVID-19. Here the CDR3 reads CASSQFFDRDFSYGYTF. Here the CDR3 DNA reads TGTGCCAGCAGCCAATTTTTCGACAGGGACTTTTCTTATGGCTACACCTTC.